This passage covers 7 T cell receptor beta chains from one sample sequenced in a study of T cells in Graves' hyperthyroidism and ophthalmopathy. RNA transcripts were the template for amplifying TCR beta CDR3 regions. First-round RT-PCR with HTBI primers amplified the TCR CDR3 region. TCRdb reanalysed the multiplex PCR reads using MiXCR and keeps one entry per CDR3 protein. The sample carries 300,000 to 450,000 distinct CDR3 sequences, approximately 13% recorded once. Material: blood. The receptors originated from a woman aged 18-29 years with Graves' hyperthyroidism.

This clonotype has at least ten counts. The chain links TRBV7-2 to TRBJ2-1; 11 bases agree with TRBD2. V was pared by 4 bases and J by 4 bases, with 3 bases of the junction left unmatched. The CDR3 contains 15 residues. The germline V gene has CDR1 SGHTA and CDR2 FQGNSA. The CDR3 bases are TGTGCCAGCAGCTCCGGACTAGCGGGTTACAATGAGCAGTTCTTC. It translates to CASSSGLAGYNEQFF.

This clonotype came up a few times. The rearrangement joins TRBV5-6 to TRBJ2-1, with D perhaps being TRBD1 or TRBD2 (6 bases each). The CDR3 runs 13 residues. Germline-derived CDR1 and CDR2 are SGHDT and YYEEEE. Trimming cost V 0 bases and J 9 bases, with 10 bases left between them. As DNA, the CDR3 is TGTGCCAGCAGCTTGGGGGGGGCCGTTGAGCAGTTCTTC. This gives the protein CASSLGGAVEQFF.

The genes are TRBV6-1 and TRBJ1-2, with 11 bases aligning to TRBD1. The CDR3 contains 16 residues. Germline trimming cut 3 bases from V and 4 bases from J; bases unmatched to any gene: 7. From germline, CDR1 is MNHNS and CDR2 SASEGT. The CDR3 DNA is TGTGCCAGCAGTGAGAGGACAGGGGGCGCAATCTATGGCTACACCTTC. Its protein is CASSERTGGAIYGYTF.

This clonotype showed up many times. This chain connects TRBV3-1 to TRBJ2-1; 10 bases align to TRBD2. The trim removed 4 bases at V and 7 bases at J, leaving 4 bases unmatched. Per germline, CDR1 LGHDT and CDR2 YNNKEL (reference sequence). This CDR3 contains 14 residues. CDR3: CASSPSGGGNEQFF. As DNA, the CDR3 is TGTGCCAGCAGCCCTAGCGGGGGTGGGAATGAGCAGTTCTTC.

This clonotype occurred many times. The rearrangement links TRBV11-1 to TRBJ1-1; 7 bases are a match to TRBD1. CDR3 length: 13 residues. CDR1 is SGHAT, CDR2 FQDESV, per germline (reference sequence). The junction had 8 bases not matched to a gene; V was cut back by 8 bases and J by 5 bases. The CDR3: CASEETGRTEAFF. The CDR3 DNA sequence: TGTGCCAGCGAAGAGACAGGGCGGACTGAAGCTTTCTTT. The full variable domain, completed using reference TRBV11-1 and TRBJ1-1, is EAEVAQSPRYKITEKSQAVAFWCDPISGHATLYWYRQILGQGPELLVQFQDESVVDDSQLPKDRFSAERLKGVDSTLKIQPAELGDSAMYLCASEETGRTEAFFGQGTRLTVV.

This clonotype has just a few counts. V is TRBV30 and J is TRBJ2-3; no clear D. Between the trimmed V and J ends, which lost 1 base and 4 bases, there was a span of 6 bases. Looked up from germline, CDR1 is GTSNPN and CDR2 is SVGIG (reference sequence). This CDR3 spans 12 amino acids. The DNA for the CDR3 is TGTGCCTGGAGTGCCCGACCAGATACGCAGTATTTT. It specifies CAWSARPDTQYF.

This clonotype has at least ten counts. The chain employs TRBV2 and TRBJ2-2; D unclear. CDR1 is SNHLY, CDR2 FYNNEI, per germline. The germline V and J ends were trimmed by 7 bases and 2 bases, with 11 bases remaining between them. The CDR3 has 14 amino acids. CDR3 amino acids: CASTKGTNTGELFF. CDR3 nucleotides: TGTGCCAGCACGAAGGGAACTAACACCGGGGAGCTGTTTTTT.